These 19 T cell receptor beta chains share one sample of origin, sequenced in a study of cytomegalovirus exposure and HLA in healthy donors. Primers for the PCR totalled 60 Vbeta and 13 Jbeta. The table came from immunoSEQ multiplex PCR; TCRdb's copy has only in-frame clones and leaves some out. This table lists roughly 45,000 clones. Source material: PBMCs. The source is a woman in her twenties or thirties in good health and CMV-seronegative.

The chain recombines TRBV28 with TRBJ1-2, with D possibly matching TRBD1 (6 bases). The CDR3 extends over 13 amino acids. V was trimmed by 6 bases and J by 2 bases, leaving 10 bases between them. Germline assignment: CDR1 MDHEN and CDR2 SYDVKM. The CDR3 coding sequence is TGTGCCAGCAGCTTCGGACAGAACTATGGCTACACCTTC. Encoded protein: CASSFGQNYGYTF.

V is TRBV29-1 and J is TRBJ2-7, with 9 nucleotides matching TRBD1. The J segment lost 0 bases and the V segment lost 4 bases, leaving 7 bases of the junction unmatched. The CDR3 sequence is 15 residues long. Germline CDR1 is SQVTM and CDR2 is ANQGSEA. DNA for the CDR3: TGCAGCGTTGGGTCCGGGACAGGGATCTCCTACGAGCAGTACTTC. This codes for CSVGSGTGISYEQYF.

V gene TRBV7-3 combines with J gene TRBJ2-7; TRBD1 matches 8 bases. J lost 2 bases, V lost 0 bases, and 3 bases had no gene match. The CDR3 length is 15 residues. Germline CDR1 is SGHTA and CDR2 is FQGTGA. The CDR3 reads CASSLTQGGPYEQYF. The CDR3 DNA follows: TGTGCCAGCAGCTTAACACAGGGGGGTCCCTACGAGCAGTACTTC.

The chain links TRBV5-6 to TRBJ1-4; D is perhaps TRBD1 (6 bases). Germline CDR1 SGHDT, CDR2 YYEEEE. Trimming removed 2 bases at V and 8 bases at J, with 13 bases between. The CDR3 consists of 14 residues. As DNA, the CDR3 is TGTGCCAGCAGCTTTGATCTCGGACAGGAAAAACTGTTTTTT. Residues: CASSFDLGQEKLFF.

The chain uses TRBV4-1 and TRBJ2-1; D possibly corresponds to TRBD2 (6 bases). Germline CDR1 is MGHRA and CDR2 is YSYEKL. Trimming took 2 bases from V and 4 from J, leaving 18 bases between them. The CDR3 length is 17 residues. Here the CDR3 reads CASSQKKGIREYNEQFF. CDR3 sequence (DNA): TGCGCCAGCAGCCAAAAGAAGGGGATCCGGGAGTACAATGAGCAGTTCTTC.

V is TRBV5-8 and J is TRBJ1-1; 7 bases line up with TRBD1. The CDR3 runs 15 residues. V lost 2 bases, J lost 2 bases, and 6 bases stayed unmatched. Per germline, CDR1 SGHTS and CDR2 YDEGEE. The CDR3 sequence: CASSFSGTANTEAFF. As DNA, the CDR3 is TGTGCCAGCAGCTTTAGCGGGACAGCAAACACTGAAGCTTTCTTT.

The chain employs TRBV5-1 and TRBJ1-2; D possibly corresponds to TRBD1 (6 bases). The germline V gene encodes CDR1 SGHRS and CDR2 YFSETQ. V gave up 4 bases and J gave up 5 bases, with 12 bases separating them. This CDR3 contains 13 residues. For the CDR3, the DNA is TGCGCCAGCAGCCGGGACATAAAATATGGCTACACCTTC. Translating it yields CASSRDIKYGYTF.

This rearrangement joins TRBV30 to TRBJ1-2; perhaps TRBD1 as D (6 bases). The germline gives CDR1 GTSNPN, CDR2 SVGIG (reference sequence). The CDR3 is made up of 14 amino acids. Trimming removed 2 bases from V and 7 bases from J, with 17 bases in between. CDR3: CAWSPPVRGGGYTF. In DNA form, the CDR3 reads TGTGCCTGGAGTCCCCCGGTCAGGGGTGGTGGCTACACCTTC.

V gene TRBV6-6 combines with J gene TRBJ2-7, with D possibly TRBD2 on 6 matching bases. V was trimmed by 6 bases and J by 4 bases, leaving 13 bases between them. Germline V gives CDR1 MNHNY, CDR2 SVGAGI (reference sequence). This CDR3 has 13 amino acids. The CDR3 DNA is TGTGCCAGCAGGGGACGGGAGAATTACGAGCAGTACTTC. Translating it yields CASRGRENYEQYF.

This chain uses TRBV30 with TRBJ2-1; TRBD1 matches 12 bases. This CDR3 has 16 amino acids. Per the germline V gene, CDR1 is GTSNPN and CDR2 is SVGIG (reference sequence). V was clipped by 3 bases and J by 4 bases; unmatched bases: 7. CDR3 residues: CAWRGDRGLLYNEQFF. The CDR3 DNA reads as TGTGCCTGGAGGGGGGACAGGGGGCTACTATACAATGAGCAGTTCTTC.

The rearrangement links TRBV7-2 to TRBJ2-3; the D is unclear. V was pared by 2 bases and J by 1 base, with 13 bases between. This CDR3 is 16 amino acids long. Per germline, CDR1 SGHTA and CDR2 FQGNSA. The CDR3, as DNA: TGTGCCAGCAGCTTACGCGGCGGTTCGGGCACAGATACGCAGTATTTT. It specifies CASSLRGGSGTDTQYF.

The DNA for the CDR3 is TGCGCCAGCAGGAGGGACAGGGACGAGCAGTACTTC. This encodes CASRRDRDEQYF. The chain carries TRBV5-1 and TRBJ2-7; 9 bases are shared with TRBD1. The CDR3 length is 12 residues. The germline V gene encodes CDR1 SGHRS and CDR2 YFSETQ. V was clipped by 5 bases and J by 5 bases; unmatched bases: 2.

The chain joins TRBV5-1 to TRBJ2-7, with 7 bases matching TRBD1. Germline values: CDR1 SGHRS, CDR2 YFSETQ. Trimming at V came to 4 bases and at J to 1 base, leaving 8 bases not matched to a gene. The CDR3 extends over 15 amino acids. CDR3 amino acids: CASSPVTGPSYEQYF. CDR3 bases: TGCGCCAGCAGCCCGGTGACAGGGCCATCCTACGAGCAGTACTTC.

The chain is built from TRBV5-1 and TRBJ1-1, with TRBD1 identical over 7 bases. Germline loops: CDR1 SGHRS, CDR2 YFSETQ. The ends lost 4 bases at V and 0 bases at J; junction bases unmatched: 3. The CDR3 has 14 amino acids. In DNA, the CDR3 is TGCGCCAGCAGCCAGGGACAGATGAACACTGAAGCTTTCTTT. Encoded protein: CASSQGQMNTEAFF.

With respect to this clone: A read error may account for a junction end that differs from germline. The same CDR3 is also encoded by other DNA sequences in this sample. The V call is TRBV4-2, the J call TRBJ1-1; no definite D call. There are 17 residues in the CDR3. CDR1 LGHNA and CDR2 YNFKEQ come from the germline V gene. The CDR3 here is CASSQEPSGVWNTEAFF. CDR3 sequence (DNA): TGTGCTAGCAGCCAAGAGCCAAGTGGAGTGTGGAACACTGAAGCTTTCTTT.

The chain carries TRBV7-9 and TRBJ2-7, with 7 bases matching TRBD1. J was trimmed by 7 bases and V by 8 bases; bases with no gene match: 11. This CDR3 region has 13 residues. CDR1 is SEHNR, CDR2 FQNEAQ, per germline (reference sequence). The CDR3 coding sequence is TGTGCCAGCGTGGTAGGGGGCAAGGGTGAGCAGTACTTC. Translated: CASVVGGKGEQYF.

The chain carries TRBV7-9 and TRBJ2-3; 10 bases are shared with TRBD2. V shed 7 bases and J 4 bases; nucleotides not matched to a gene: 5. Germline-derived CDR1 and CDR2 are SEHNR and FQNEAQ (reference sequence). CDR3 length equals 14 residues. The CDR3 loop reads CASILAGVPDTQYF. The CDR3 DNA reads as TGTGCCAGCATCCTAGCGGGAGTTCCAGATACGCAGTATTTT.

CDR3 sequence: CASSPLQGFNYGYTF. The DNA of the CDR3 is TGTGCCAGCTCACCACTACAGGGATTCAACTATGGCTACACCTTC. The chain joins TRBV18 to TRBJ1-2; TRBD1 is a possible D gene (6 bases). CDR1 is KGHSH, CDR2 LQKENI, per germline. Trimming stripped 1 base from V and 2 bases from J, with 11 bases between. This CDR3 region has 15 residues.

The V and J genes are TRBV30 and TRBJ2-1; 12 bases match TRBD2. V was pared by 0 bases and J by 9 bases, with 9 bases of the junction left unmatched. The V gene's germline CDR1 is GTSNPN and CDR2 SVGIG (reference sequence). There are 16 residues in the CDR3. The CDR3 sequence: CAWSVASGRAWVEQFF. The CDR3 DNA reads as TGTGCCTGGAGTGTAGCTAGCGGGAGGGCCTGGGTTGAGCAGTTCTTC.